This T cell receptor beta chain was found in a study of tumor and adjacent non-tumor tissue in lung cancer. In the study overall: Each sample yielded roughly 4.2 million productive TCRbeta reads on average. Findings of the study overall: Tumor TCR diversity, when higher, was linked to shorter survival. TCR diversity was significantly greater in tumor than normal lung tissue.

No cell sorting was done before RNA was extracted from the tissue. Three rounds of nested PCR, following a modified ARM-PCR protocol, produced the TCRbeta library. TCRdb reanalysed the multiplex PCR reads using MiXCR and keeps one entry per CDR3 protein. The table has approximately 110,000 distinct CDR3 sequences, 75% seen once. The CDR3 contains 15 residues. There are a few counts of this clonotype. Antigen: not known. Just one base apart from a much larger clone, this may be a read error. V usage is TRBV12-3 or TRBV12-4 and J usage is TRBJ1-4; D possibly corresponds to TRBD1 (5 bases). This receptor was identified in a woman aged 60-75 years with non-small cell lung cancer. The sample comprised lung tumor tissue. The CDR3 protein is CASSLRGRGVERLFF. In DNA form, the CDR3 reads TGTGCCAGCAGTTTAAGGGGACGGGGTGTTGAAAGACTGTTTTTT.